This T cell receptor beta chain was sequenced in a study of shared clonotypes between healthy human individuals. Regarding the study as a whole: An expected dependence of interdonor clonotype sharing on sequencing depth was noted.

The study separated CD4+ cells into CD45RA+ naive and CD45RA-negative memory subsets. CDR1 and CDR2 from the germline V gene are SGHTA and FQGNSA. V gave up 5 bases and J gave up 9 bases, with 17 bases separating them. The CDR3 loop spans 13 amino acids. The genomic DNA of each subset was split evenly across several immunoSEQ plates. Original handling: Filtering differed because ImmunoSEQ produced junction-only sequences that carried no quality scores. The repertoire was sequenced with immunoSEQ multiplex PCR; TCRdb's copy has only in-frame clones and lacks some. That table is the source of V, J and clone size, and D and trimming were worked out from the DNA. The sample shows 2 million to 2.5 million clones, 93% of them seen only once. This clone has just one count. Its target is not known.

The sequenced sample was naive CD4+ T cells from PBMCs. Subset of the sample: CD45RA+ positively selected. The clonotype comes from a man between 18 and 35 years old in good health. Some clones in this sample may be carry-over from other donors' samples. The chain links TRBV7-2 to TRBJ2-7, with D perhaps matching TRBD2 (5 bases). CDR3 DNA: TGTGCCAGCAGCACGTATATATCAGAGGGGCAGTACTTC. Protein product: CASSTYISEGQYF.